A selection of T cell receptor beta chains follows, all from one sample in a study of Ad26.COV2.S vaccination and SARS-CoV-2 variants. Method: immunoSEQ multiplex PCR; TCRdb's copy keeps in-frame clones and lacks some. This sample yields around 270,000 clones, of which roughly nine tenths are seen a single time; just under 3% belongs to the top ten. The sample here was peripheral blood, taken in a trial of Ad26.COV2.S vaccine versus placebo. The source is a person aged 18-65 years who received the Ad26.COV2.S COVID-19 vaccine or a placebo. Both conserved end residues are part of each CDR3. The D gene is left open where the match is weak. Clone size is stated in some rows and not others, as once, few, many or a class when expanded.

d_call v_call clone_size cdr3_aa
NA TRBV12-3/TRBV12-4 NA CASIVRGRNEQFF
TRBD1 TRBV6-1 NA CASSVDRGKPRSGNTIYF
NA TRBV7-3 NA CASSGGLSGANVLTF
TRBD1 TRBV3-1/TRBV3-2 NA CASSQVFLGQLNTEAFF
TRBD1 TRBV11-3 once CASSPDRMDTQYF
NA TRBV7-2 NA CASSLQVSTDTQYF
NA TRBV5-6 NA CASSLVNSPLHF
TRBD2 TRBV6-1 NA CASSEALAGGPYEQFF
NA TRBV7-8 NA CASSPRPTQDTNEQFF
NA TRBV6-5 NA CASSYSGDGYTF